The clone carrying this T cell receptor beta chain was seen ten or more times. The antigen remains unidentified. These data are taken from a study of T-cell reconstitution after alpha-beta-depleted transplantation in children. Notes on the study in general: In some patients, recipient T cells and intrathymic progenitors surviving conditioning explained high day-60 diversity. Reports say that about two months after transplant, the alpha-beta T cells came out of several hundred graft clones that had expanded.

Construction of the TCRbeta library involved unique molecular identifiers. Using its own MiXCR run on the PCR reads, TCRdb lists one record per CDR3 protein. The sample carries over 150,000 distinct CDR3 sequences, around 10% recorded once. Trimming stripped 6 bases from V and 7 bases from J, with 16 bases between. CDR3 size: 14 residues. The clonotype comes from a boy aged 2 to 10 with acute myeloid leukemia, due to receive a stem cell transplant. This rearrangement joins TRBV12-3 or TRBV12-4 to TRBJ1-5, with a weak D call TRBD1 (5 bases). The sample here was PBMCs, taken before TCRalphabeta/CD19-depleted stem cell transplant. The CDR3 DNA sequence: TGTGCCAGCAGGTCTGCGGGACTTCTACAGCCCCAGCATTTT. Protein product: CASRSAGLLQPQHF.